A single sample is the source of the 22 T cell receptor beta chains below, sequenced in a study of T-cell reconstitution after alpha-beta-depleted transplantation in children. Unique molecular identifiers were incorporated during preparation of the TCRbeta library. Using its own MiXCR run on the PCR reads, TCRdb lists one record per CDR3 protein. The sample includes approximately 400,000 distinct CDR3 sequences, about a tenth of them seen just once. This material consisted of PBMCs from the stem cell graft donor, taken from the stem cell graft. These receptors were taken from a human donor who donated a stem cell graft to a child with acute myeloid leukemia.

This clonotype has more than one count but fewer than ten. The rearrangement uses TRBV29-1 and TRBJ1-2; D is unresolved. Germline CDR1 is SQVTM and CDR2 is ANQGSEA. V was cut by 5 bases and J by 5 bases, with 9 bases left in between. This CDR3 is 11 amino acids long. The CDR3 is CSVSTGYGYTF. CDR3 in DNA: TGCAGCGTTTCTACGGGATATGGCTACACCTTC.

The V call is TRBV20-1, the J call TRBJ2-3; TRBD2 agrees at 9 bases. The CDR3 consists of 16 residues. V was pared by 4 bases and J by 4 bases, with 12 bases of the junction left unmatched. Looked up from germline, CDR1 is DFQATT and CDR2 is SNEGSKA (reference sequence). The CDR3: CSANLAGLLVADTQYF. CDR3 nucleotide sequence: TGCAGTGCTAACCTAGCGGGATTGTTGGTGGCAGATACGCAGTATTTT.

The sample holds many counts of this clonotype. This chain links TRBV6-5 with TRBJ2-1, with no clear D. The germline V and J ends were trimmed by 6 bases and 1 base, with 7 bases remaining between them. This CDR3 region has 13 residues. Germline V gives CDR1 MNHEY, CDR2 SVGAGI. CDR3 in amino acids: CASRGISYNEQFF. The CDR3, as DNA: TGTGCCAGCAGGGGTATATCCTACAATGAGCAGTTCTTC.

This clonotype showed up just a few times. The V gene is TRBV20-1, the J gene TRBJ1-5, with TRBD1 identical over 7 bases. Germline V gives CDR1 DFQATT, CDR2 SNEGSKA (reference sequence). J lost 0 bases, V lost 6 bases, and 2 bases had no gene match. The CDR3 length is 13 residues. The CDR3 DNA follows: TGCAGTGCCAGGACAGGTAGCAATCAGCCCCAGCATTTT. It is translated as CSARTGSNQPQHF.

The rearrangement joins TRBV20-1 to TRBJ1-1, with D unresolved. The V gene lost 0 bases and the J gene lost 1 base, with 12 bases spanning the gap. The CDR3 totals 15 residues. Germline assignment: CDR1 DFQATT and CDR2 SNEGSKA (reference sequence). The CDR3 DNA sequence: TGCAGTGCTAGAGATGGTCGGTGGGGGAACACTGAAGCTTTCTTT. Amino acid sequence: CSARDGRWGNTEAFF.

This clonotype turned up a few times. The chain combines TRBV7-2 with TRBJ2-2, with D tentatively TRBD1 or TRBD2 (5 bases each). CDR3 length: 14 residues. Deletions cut 5 bases from V and 6 bases from J, with 13 bases between. Germline values: CDR1 SGHTA, CDR2 FQGNSA. Written as DNA, the CDR3 is TGTGCCAGCAGCACAGGACTGTCCTCCGGGGAGCTGTTTTTT. Translated: CASSTGLSSGELFF.

This clonotype was counted a few times. The J gene is TRBJ1-5, the V gene TRBV20-1; D not resolved. Germline CDR1 is DFQATT and CDR2 is SNEGSKA (reference sequence). V gave up 0 bases and J gave up 9 bases, with 12 bases separating them. The CDR3 contains 13 residues. The CDR3 loop is CSARDPQGRPQHF. For the CDR3, the DNA is TGCAGTGCTAGAGATCCCCAAGGCCGGCCCCAGCATTTT.

At least ten counts were recorded for this clonotype. This sequence joins TRBV4-1 and TRBJ2-7, with D tentatively TRBD1 or TRBD2 (5 bases each). Germline CDR1 is MGHRA and CDR2 is YSYEKL. V lost 0 bases and J 7 bases, leaving 16 bases between the germline ends. There are 15 residues in the CDR3. The CDR3 reads CASSQEGPGLREQYF. The CDR3 nucleotides read TGCGCCAGCAGCCAAGAGGGTCCGGGGCTGCGGGAGCAGTACTTC.

This clonotype came up many times. The V call is TRBV15, the J call TRBJ2-7; TRBD2 matches 7 bases. The CDR3 covers 15 residues. With 0 bases clipped from V and 6 bases from J, the junction kept 8 bases outside the gene matches. Germline CDR1 and CDR2: LNHNV and YYDKDF (reference sequence). CDR3 in amino acids: CATSRDRGRVFEQYV. CDR3 coding DNA: TGTGCCACCAGCAGAGATCGTGGGAGGGTCTTCGAGCAGTACGTC.

In the case of this clonotype: This may stem from a read error, because a much larger clone lies one nucleotide away. The gene calls are TRBV6-4 and TRBJ1-1; 12 bases are a match to TRBD1. Germline V CDR1 and CDR2: MRHNA, SNTAGT. The CDR3 is made up of 15 amino acids. Germline trimming cut 6 bases from V and 4 bases from J; bases unmatched to any gene: 6. The CDR3 nucleotides are TGTGCCAGCAGGGGGACAGGGGGCGTGATCACTGAAGCTTTCTTT. Its protein is CASRGTGGVITEAFF.

This sequence joins TRBV15 and TRBJ1-1, with 11 bases lining up with TRBD1. This CDR3 has 15 amino acids. V gave up 2 bases and J gave up 4 bases; unmatched junction bases: 3. Germline values: CDR1 LNHNV, CDR2 YYDKDF (reference sequence). The CDR3 reads CATSRTGTGGTEAFF. The DNA of the CDR3 is TGTGCCACCAGCAGAACCGGGACAGGGGGCACTGAAGCTTTCTTT. The complete variable domain, with remaining parts taken from reference TRBV15 and TRBJ1-1, reads DAMVIQNPRYQVTQFGKPVTLSCSQTLNHNVMYWYQQKSSQAPKLLFHYYDKDFNNEADTPDNFQSRRPNTSFCFLDIRSPGLGDTAMYLCATSRTGTGGTEAFFGQGTRLTVV.

This clonotype was seen only a few times. V gene TRBV4-2 combines with J gene TRBJ1-2, with 7 bases fitting TRBD1. The CDR3 is 15 residues long. The V gene end was trimmed by 1 base and the J gene end by 3 bases; junction bases not matched to a gene: 5. CDR1 LGHNA and CDR2 YNFKEQ come from the germline V gene. The CDR3 sequence: CASSQGEGGDYGYTF. The DNA for the CDR3 is TGTGCCAGCAGCCAAGGGGAAGGGGGCGACTATGGCTACACCTTC.

In this sample, this clonotype turned up once. The V and J genes are TRBV20-1 and TRBJ2-3; no clear D gene. The CDR3 consists of 13 residues. The germline V and J ends were trimmed by 1 base and 5 bases, with 10 bases remaining between them. Germline CDR1 reads DFQATT; CDR2 reads SNEGSKA (reference sequence). In DNA form, the CDR3 reads TGCAGTGCTAGAGTGAACGTCAAAGATACGCAGTATTTT. Protein product: CSARVNVKDTQYF.

This clonotype was counted ten times or more. The chain uses TRBV12-3 or TRBV12-4 and TRBJ2-1; D perhaps matches TRBD2 (7 bases). The V gene lost 2 bases and the J gene lost 10 bases, with 15 bases spanning the gap. The CDR3 has 14 residues. The CDR3 reads CASSLSGGAGEQFF. CDR3 DNA sequence: TGTGCCAGCAGTTTAAGTGGGGGGGCCGGAGAGCAGTTCTTC.

This clonotype was found many times. The chain employs TRBV11-2 and TRBJ2-2; 10 nucleotides line up with TRBD2. Unmatched junction bases numbered 4, after V lost 2 bases and J lost 1 base. CDR1 SGHAT and CDR2 FQNNGV come from the germline V gene. The CDR3 is 17 residues long. The CDR3 loop reads CASSLLAGGLNTGELFF. Here the CDR3 DNA reads TGTGCCAGCAGCTTATTAGCGGGAGGACTGAACACCGGGGAGCTGTTTTTT.

The chain couples TRBV5-1 to TRBJ1-5; 9 bases agree with TRBD1. The CDR3 covers 18 residues. Germline CDR1 SGHRS, CDR2 YFSETQ. With V trimmed by 7 bases and J by 0 bases, 14 bases remained unmatched. The CDR3 protein is CASGRQGETHYSNQPQHF. CDR3 DNA sequence: TGCGCCAGCGGAAGACAGGGGGAAACGCATTATAGCAATCAGCCCCAGCATTTT.

In this sample, this clonotype turned up many times. V usage is TRBV6-1 and J usage is TRBJ1-1; 8 bases map to TRBD1. The CDR3 has 13 residues. Germline V gives CDR1 MNHNS, CDR2 SASEGT. V dropped 1 base and J dropped 11; count of bases not matched to a gene: 6. The CDR3 loop is CASSEGTGLGAFF. The CDR3 region has the DNA TGTGCCAGCAGTGAAGGGACAGGGCTGGGCGCTTTCTTT.

The V and J genes are TRBV20-1 and TRBJ2-4; the D gene is possibly TRBD1 (6 bases). From germline, CDR1 is DFQATT and CDR2 SNEGSKA (reference sequence). This CDR3 spans 13 amino acids. CDR3 bases: TGCATTGCCCAGGACAGAGCCAAAAACATTCAGTACTTC. Its protein product is CIAQDRAKNIQYF.

The chain combines TRBV20-1 with TRBJ2-7; 13 bases match TRBD2. J was trimmed by 2 bases and V by 4 bases; bases with no gene match: 8. The CDR3 is 16 amino acids. Germline CDR1 DFQATT, CDR2 SNEGSKA (reference sequence). The CDR3 nucleotides are TGCAGTGCTAAGGGACTAGCGGGACCAATAACCTACGAGCAGTACTTC. It encodes CSAKGLAGPITYEQYF.

CDR3 nucleotides: TGTGCCAGCAGCCAGGACGCCAACTCTGGAAACACCATATATTTT. Translating it yields CASSQDANSGNTIYF. The rearrangement joins TRBV7-2 to TRBJ1-3; no clear D. CDR3 size: 15 residues. With 5 bases removed from V and 0 bases from J, the gap between germline ends came to 11 bases. Germline CDR1 reads SGHTA; CDR2 reads FQGNSA.

This clonotype appeared many times. The chain uses TRBV5-6 and TRBJ2-7; D unresolved. The CDR3 sequence is 12 residues long. Trimming removed 4 bases from V and 1 base from J, with 6 bases in between. Germline V lookup: CDR1 SGHDT, CDR2 YYEEEE. In DNA form, the CDR3 reads TGTGCCAGCAGCCTGAATTCCTACGAGCAGTACGTC. Amino acid sequence: CASSLNSYEQYV.

This chain connects TRBV7-9 to TRBJ2-1, with D perhaps TRBD1 or TRBD2 (5 bases each). This CDR3 contains 13 residues. CDR1 and CDR2 from the germline V gene are SEHNR and FQNEAQ (reference sequence). V dropped 2 bases and J dropped 7 bases, with 9 bases sitting between them. CDR3 amino acids: CASSLSGLNEQFF. The CDR3, as DNA: TGTGCCAGCAGCTTATCGGGGCTTAATGAGCAGTTCTTC. The variable domain in full, with the rest retrieved from reference TRBV7-9 and TRBJ2-1, is DTGVSQNPRHKITKRGQNVTFRCDPISEHNRLYWYRQTLGQGPEFLTYFQNEAQLEKSRLLSDRFSAERPKGSFSTLEIQRTEQGDSAMYLCASSLSGLNEQFFGPGTRLTVL.